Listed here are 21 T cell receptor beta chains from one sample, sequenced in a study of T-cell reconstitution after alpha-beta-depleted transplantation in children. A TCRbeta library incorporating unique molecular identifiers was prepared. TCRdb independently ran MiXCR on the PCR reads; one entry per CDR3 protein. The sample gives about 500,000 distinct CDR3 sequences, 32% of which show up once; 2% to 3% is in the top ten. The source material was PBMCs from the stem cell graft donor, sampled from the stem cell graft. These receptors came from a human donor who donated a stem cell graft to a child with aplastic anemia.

CDR3 coding DNA: TGTGCCAGCAGCACGGGACTAGCGGGGGGCCTGGGGGAGCAGTTCTTC. It encodes CASSTGLAGGLGEQFF. The chain carries TRBV5-6 and TRBJ2-1; TRBD2 matches 15 bases. The V gene's germline CDR1 is SGHDT and CDR2 YYEEEE. The CDR3 spans 16 residues. V dropped 4 bases and J dropped 10; count of bases not matched to a gene: 9.

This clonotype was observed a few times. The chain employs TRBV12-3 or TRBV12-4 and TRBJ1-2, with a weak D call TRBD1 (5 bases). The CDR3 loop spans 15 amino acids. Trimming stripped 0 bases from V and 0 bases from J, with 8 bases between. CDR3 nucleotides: TGTGCCAGCAGTTTAGCGCCAGGGACTAACTATGGCTACACCTTC. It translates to CASSLAPGTNYGYTF.

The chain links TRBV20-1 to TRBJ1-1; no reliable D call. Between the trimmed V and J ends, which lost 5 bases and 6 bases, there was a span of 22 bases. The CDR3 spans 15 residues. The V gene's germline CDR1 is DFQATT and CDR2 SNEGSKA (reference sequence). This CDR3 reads CSALPDGPGNPEAFF. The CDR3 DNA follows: TGCAGTGCTCTCCCGGACGGACCCGGTAACCCTGAAGCTTTCTTT.

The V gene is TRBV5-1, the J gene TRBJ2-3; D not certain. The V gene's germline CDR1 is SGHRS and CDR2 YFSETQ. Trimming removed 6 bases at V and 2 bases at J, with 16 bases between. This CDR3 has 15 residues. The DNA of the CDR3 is TGCGCCAGCAAAGGGCAGGCCTTGAACACAGATACGCAGTATTTT. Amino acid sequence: CASKGQALNTDTQYF.

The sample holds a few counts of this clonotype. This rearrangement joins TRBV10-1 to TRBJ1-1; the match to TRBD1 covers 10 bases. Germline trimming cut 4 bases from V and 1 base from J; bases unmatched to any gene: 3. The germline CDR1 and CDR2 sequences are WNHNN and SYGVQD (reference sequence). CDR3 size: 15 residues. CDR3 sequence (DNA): TGCGCCAGCAGTGCCCGGACAGGGGGGAACACTGAAGCTTTCTTT. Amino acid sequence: CASSARTGGNTEAFF.

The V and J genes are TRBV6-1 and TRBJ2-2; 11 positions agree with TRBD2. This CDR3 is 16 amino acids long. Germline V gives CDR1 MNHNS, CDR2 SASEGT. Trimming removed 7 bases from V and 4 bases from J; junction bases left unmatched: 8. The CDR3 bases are TGTGCCAGCACCAGACTAGCGGGACCAGGCACCGGGGAGCTGTTTTTT. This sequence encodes CASTRLAGPGTGELFF.

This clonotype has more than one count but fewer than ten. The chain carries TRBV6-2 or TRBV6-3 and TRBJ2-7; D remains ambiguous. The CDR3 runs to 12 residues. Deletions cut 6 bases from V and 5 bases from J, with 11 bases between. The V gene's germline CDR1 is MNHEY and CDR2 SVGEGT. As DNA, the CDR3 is TGTGCCAGCAGCCATTTTGGGGACGAGCAGTACGTC. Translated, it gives CASSHFGDEQYV.

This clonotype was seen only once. This CDR3 reads CSVEVPTSATYEQYF. The CDR3 nucleotides read TGCAGCGTTGAAGTTCCGACTAGCGCAACCTACGAGCAGTACTTC. J is TRBJ2-7 and V is TRBV29-1, with 8 bases that match TRBD2. Germline V gene lookup returns CDR1 SQVTM and CDR2 ANQGSEA. The length of the CDR3 is 15 residues. The junction had 7 bases not matched to a gene; V was cut back by 1 base and J by 2 bases.

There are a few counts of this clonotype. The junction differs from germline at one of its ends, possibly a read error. Here the CDR3 DNA reads TGTGCCAGCAGCTCGGGCGTCTACGAGCAGTACTTC. It codes for CASSSGVYEQYF. This chain joins TRBV5-1 and TRBJ2-7; D ambiguous. The CDR3 length is 12 residues. Per the germline V gene, CDR1 is SGHRS and CDR2 is YFSETQ.

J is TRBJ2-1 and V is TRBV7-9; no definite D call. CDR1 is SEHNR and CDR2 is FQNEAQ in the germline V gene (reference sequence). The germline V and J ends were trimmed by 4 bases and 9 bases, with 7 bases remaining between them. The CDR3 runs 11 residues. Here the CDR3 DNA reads TGTGCCAGCAGCTCCGGCAGTGAGCAGTTCTTC. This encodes CASSSGSEQFF.

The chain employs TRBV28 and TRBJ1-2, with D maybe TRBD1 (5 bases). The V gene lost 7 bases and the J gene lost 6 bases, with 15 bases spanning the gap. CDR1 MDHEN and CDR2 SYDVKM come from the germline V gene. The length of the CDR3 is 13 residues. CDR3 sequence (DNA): TGTGCCAGCACCCAGGGTCAAGGAGATGGCTACACCTTC. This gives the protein CASTQGQGDGYTF.

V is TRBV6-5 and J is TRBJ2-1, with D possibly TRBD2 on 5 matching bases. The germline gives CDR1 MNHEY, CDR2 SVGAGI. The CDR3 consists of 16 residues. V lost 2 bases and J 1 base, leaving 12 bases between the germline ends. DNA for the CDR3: TGTGCCAGCAGTTACCGGGGTCCTGGGTCCTACAATGAGCAGTTCTTC. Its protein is CASSYRGPGSYNEQFF.

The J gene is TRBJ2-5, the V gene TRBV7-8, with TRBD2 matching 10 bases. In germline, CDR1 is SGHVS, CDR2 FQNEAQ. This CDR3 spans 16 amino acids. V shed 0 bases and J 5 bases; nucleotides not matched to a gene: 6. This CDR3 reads CASSLAPSGRDETQYF. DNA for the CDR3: TGTGCCAGCAGCTTAGCCCCTAGCGGGAGAGATGAGACCCAGTACTTC.

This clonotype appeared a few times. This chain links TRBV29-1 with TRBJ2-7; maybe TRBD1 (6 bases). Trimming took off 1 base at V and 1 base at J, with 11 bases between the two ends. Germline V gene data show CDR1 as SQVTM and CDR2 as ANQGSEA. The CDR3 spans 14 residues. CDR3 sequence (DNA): TGCAGCGTTGAAGGGCAGGGGCCATCCTACGAGCAGTACTTC. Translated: CSVEGQGPSYEQYF.

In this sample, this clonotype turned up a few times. The CDR3: CASSLAAYSGANVLTF. The CDR3 coding sequence is TGTGCCAGCAGCTTAGCAGCCTACTCTGGGGCCAACGTCCTGACTTTC. The J gene is TRBJ2-6, the V gene TRBV7-2; no firm D call. From germline, CDR1 is SGHTA and CDR2 FQGNSA. This CDR3 region has 16 residues. V was clipped by 0 bases and J by 0 bases, with 6 bases between them.

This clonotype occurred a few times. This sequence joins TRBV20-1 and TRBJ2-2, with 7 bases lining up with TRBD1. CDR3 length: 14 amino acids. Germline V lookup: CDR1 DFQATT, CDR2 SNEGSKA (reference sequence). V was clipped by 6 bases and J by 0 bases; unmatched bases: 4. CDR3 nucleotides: TGCAGTGCCCCGGGACAGTCGAACACCGGGGAGCTGTTTTTT. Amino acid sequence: CSAPGQSNTGELFF.

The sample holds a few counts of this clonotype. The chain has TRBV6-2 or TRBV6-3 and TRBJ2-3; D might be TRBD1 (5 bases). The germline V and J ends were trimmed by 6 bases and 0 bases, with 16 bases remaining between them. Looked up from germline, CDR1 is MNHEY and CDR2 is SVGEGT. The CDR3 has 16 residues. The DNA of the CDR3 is TGTGCCAGCAGCTCTAACGGACAAGTTAGCACAGATACGCAGTATTTT. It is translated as CASSSNGQVSTDTQYF.

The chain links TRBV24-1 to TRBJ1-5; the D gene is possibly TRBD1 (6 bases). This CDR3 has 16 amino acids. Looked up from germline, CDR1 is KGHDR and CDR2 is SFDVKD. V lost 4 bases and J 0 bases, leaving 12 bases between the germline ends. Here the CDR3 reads CATSEAGTTSNQPQHF. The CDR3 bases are TGTGCCACCAGTGAAGCCGGGACAACTAGCAATCAGCCCCAGCATTTT.

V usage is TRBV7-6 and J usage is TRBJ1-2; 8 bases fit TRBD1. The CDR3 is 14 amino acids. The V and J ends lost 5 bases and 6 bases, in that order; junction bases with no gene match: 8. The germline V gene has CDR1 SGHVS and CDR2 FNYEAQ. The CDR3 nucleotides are TGTGCCAGCAGCCACAAGGACAGGGAGCATGGCTACACCTTC. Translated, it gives CASSHKDREHGYTF.

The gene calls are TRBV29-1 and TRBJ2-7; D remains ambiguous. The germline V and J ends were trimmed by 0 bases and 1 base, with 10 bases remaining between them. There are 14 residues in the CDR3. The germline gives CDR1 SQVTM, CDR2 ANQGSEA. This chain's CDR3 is CSVEDPRSSYEQYF. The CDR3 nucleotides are TGCAGCGTTGAAGATCCCCGGAGTTCCTACGAGCAGTACTTC.

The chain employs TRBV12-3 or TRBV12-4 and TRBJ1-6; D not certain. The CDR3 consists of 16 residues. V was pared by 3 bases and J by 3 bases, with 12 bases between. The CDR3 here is CASSFRWSGYNSPLHF. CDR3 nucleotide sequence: TGTGCCAGCAGTTTTAGGTGGTCAGGCTATAATTCACCCCTCCACTTT.